Given below is one TCR beta chain in context. As yet, its antigen is unknown. This specimen comes from a study of CD8 T cells in ankylosing spondylitis. Each TCR beta library was made by quantitative 5'-RACE that incorporated molecular barcodes. TCRdb reprocessed the 5' RACE reads with MiXCR, giving one entry per CDR3 protein. Here the sample spans about 150,000 distinct CDR3 sequences, under 45% being singletons. The germline gives CDR1 DFQATT, CDR2 SNEGSKA (reference sequence). The CDR3 runs to 15 residues. With V trimmed by 2 bases and J by 0 bases, 6 bases remained unmatched. Whole-study results and caveats: According to the report, clones linked to the disease were significantly enriched in matched synovial fluid samples taken from ankylosing spondylitis patients. Earlier studies detected some motif variants in reactive arthritis synovial fluid and blood. Eight or nine highly homologous variants made up a TCR beta motif that seemed to typify ankylosing spondylitis blood.

The V call is TRBV20-1, the J call TRBJ1-1, with TRBD1 matching over 7 bases. This receptor was taken from a male donor with ankylosing spondylitis. Sequences were obtained from synovial fluid, either unsorted or a sorted T cell fraction (not recorded which). The CDR3 nucleotides are TGCAGTGCTAGAAGCCCGGGACAGATGAACACTGAAGCTTTCTTT. Amino acids: CSARSPGQMNTEAFF.